The 17 T cell receptor beta chains below come from one sample, sequenced in a study of T cells in lung cancer brain metastases (dated by TCRdb to about 2018). Library generation was performed with the immunoSEQ multiplex PCR assay. The clones in this table, taken by TCRdb from immuneACCESS, are in-frame only. Not every clone is retained; where verified, under half of the shortfall comes from an unresolved V gene, and the cause of the rest is unknown. Across this sample there are about 3,000 clones, with approximately 91% seen only once. About 4.4% of the sample comes from the top ten. Sequencing was done on a sample of tumor tissue from the primary lung tumor. The meaning of the sample's cell subset or site label: primary lung cancer lesion. These receptors originate from a woman aged 45-59 years with non-small cell lung cancer.

The chain has TRBV11-2 and TRBJ1-1; weak D call: TRBD1 (5 bases). Per the germline V gene, CDR1 is SGHAT and CDR2 is FQNNGV. The germline V and J ends were trimmed by 1 base and 5 bases, with 14 bases remaining between them. The CDR3 contains 15 residues. The CDR3 sequence: CASSLGDLKGTEAFF. The CDR3 region has the DNA TGTGCCAGCAGCTTAGGGGACTTGAAAGGGACTGAAGCTTTCTTT.

The rearrangement links TRBV5-4 to TRBJ2-2; D call uncertain. Trimming left V 0 bases short and J 1 base short, with 16 bases between. This CDR3 has 18 residues. The germline CDR1 and CDR2 sequences are SGHNT and YYREEE (reference sequence). DNA of the CDR3: TGTGCCAGCAGCTTGGCATTTCAGGTTAACAAGAACACCGGGGAGCTGTTTTTT. Translation gives CASSLAFQVNKNTGELFF.

About this clone itself: At one end, the junction sequence differs from germline, possibly due to a read error. Other nucleotide sequences in the sample specify the same CDR3. The V call is TRBV6-1, the J call TRBJ2-5; no reliable D call. The germline V gene encodes CDR1 MNHNS and CDR2 SASEGT. The CDR3 runs 11 residues. CDR3 protein: CASSSLGTQYF. The CDR3 bases are TGTGCTAGCAGTTCCTTAGGGACCCAGTACTTC.

The chain is built from TRBV5-4 and TRBJ1-3; 7 bases are shared with TRBD1. V trimming: 4 bases; J trimming: 4 bases; junction bases outside the gene matches: 5. CDR3 size: 14 residues. CDR1 and CDR2 from the germline V gene are SGHNT and YYREEE (reference sequence). In DNA form, the CDR3 reads TGTGCCAGCAGCCTGACAGGGAAAGGAAACACCATATATTTT. Protein product: CASSLTGKGNTIYF. Combining the CDR3 with reference TRBV5-4 and TRBJ1-3 gives the whole variable domain ETGVTQSPTHLIKTRGQQVTLRCSSQSGHNTVSWYQQALGQGPQFIFQYYREEENGRGNFPPRFSGLQFPNYSSELNVNALELDDSALYLCASSLTGKGNTIYFGEGSWLTVV.

The V and J genes are TRBV18 and TRBJ1-2, with 7 bases matching TRBD1. This CDR3 is 15 amino acids long. The germline gives CDR1 KGHSH, CDR2 LQKENI. Germline trimming cut 1 base from V and 5 bases from J; bases unmatched to any gene: 7. The CDR3 coding sequence is TGTGCCAGCTCACCACAGGACAGGAGTTTATATGGCTACACCTTC. Protein: CASSPQDRSLYGYTF.

The gene calls are TRBV19 and TRBJ2-7; TRBD2 matches at 7 bases. The germline V gene encodes CDR1 LNHDA and CDR2 SQIVND (reference sequence). Trimming removed 8 bases from V and 0 bases from J; junction bases left unmatched: 4. The CDR3 totals 13 residues. The CDR3 DNA follows: TGTGCCAGTTCTAGCGGAAGCTCCTACGAGCAGTACTTC. The encoded protein is CASSSGSSYEQYF.

This clone was counted a single time. The chain carries TRBV5-4 and TRBJ2-2; tentatively, D is TRBD1 (5 bases). Germline V gene data show CDR1 as SGHNT and CDR2 as YYREEE (reference sequence). This CDR3 is built from 13 residues. Deletions cut 0 bases from V and 8 bases from J, with 8 bases between. The CDR3 sequence: CASSLEGSGELFF. CDR3 sequence (DNA): TGTGCCAGCAGCTTGGAGGGGTCAGGGGAGCTGTTTTTT.

V gene TRBV28 combines with J gene TRBJ2-1; 8 bases match TRBD2. There are 15 residues in the CDR3. Trimming took 6 bases from V and 7 from J; bases not matched to a gene: 11. Per germline, CDR1 MDHEN and CDR2 SYDVKM. The CDR3 bases are TGTGCCAGCAGCACCTACTCGGGGGGGGGAAATGAGCAGTTCTTC. This codes for CASSTYSGGGNEQFF.

The CDR3 bases are TGTGCCAGCAGGGGGGGTAGCACAGATACGCAGTATTTT. The encoded protein is CASRGGSTDTQYF. The chain recombines TRBV6-5 with TRBJ2-3; a possible D gene is TRBD2 (6 bases). The CDR3 consists of 13 residues. CDR1 and CDR2 (germline): MNHEY, SVGAGI. V was clipped by 6 bases and J by 0 bases, with 7 bases between them.

Turning to this clone: A junction end diverges from the germline sequence, so it may reflect a read error. The chain carries TRBV29-1 and TRBJ1-1; TRBD1 matches at 7 bases. The CDR3 consists of 14 residues. Germline lookup yields CDR1 SQVTM and CDR2 ANQGSEA. CDR3 amino acids: CNVEGHRGNTEAFF. The DNA for the CDR3 is TGCAACGTTGAAGGCCACAGGGGGAACACTGAAGCTTTCTTT. The full variable domain, in which reference TRBV29-1 and TRBJ1-1 provide the parts outside the CDR3, is SAVISQKPSRDICQRGTSLTIQCQVDSQVTMMFWYRQQPGQSLTLIATANQGSEATYESGFVIDKFPISRPNLTFSTLTVSNMSPEDSSIYLCNVEGHRGNTEAFFGQGTRLTVV.

This clone was counted a single time. The chain links TRBV5-6 to TRBJ2-6; possibly TRBD2 for D (5 bases). The CDR3 runs 16 residues. The V gene's germline CDR1 is SGHDT and CDR2 YYEEEE. Trimming pared 3 bases from V and 1 base from J, leaving 11 bases between. For the CDR3, the DNA is TGTGCCAGCAGCTCCATAGGCGGGTCTGGGGCCAACGTCCTGACTTTC. Amino acids: CASSSIGGSGANVLTF.

This chain uses TRBV5-1 with TRBJ1-3; no reliable D call. The V and J ends lost 5 bases and 0 bases respectively, with 12 bases between them. Germline values: CDR1 SGHRS, CDR2 YFSETQ. CDR3 length: 15 residues. The CDR3 here is CASSEGPHSGNTIYF. For the CDR3, the DNA is TGCGCCAGCAGTGAGGGCCCTCACTCTGGAAACACCATATATTTT.

This chain joins TRBV5-4 and TRBJ1-1; D gene uncertain. V dropped 4 bases and J dropped 0 bases, with 10 bases sitting between them. The CDR3 is made up of 14 amino acids. CDR1 is SGHNT and CDR2 is YYREEE in the germline V gene (reference sequence). CDR3 coding DNA: TGTGCCAGCAGCCTACAGAGAATGAACACTGAAGCTTTCTTT. Residues: CASSLQRMNTEAFF.

Only a few counts were recorded for this clone. The chain links TRBV29-1 to TRBJ1-2; D gene uncertain. This CDR3 is 12 amino acids long. The germline CDR1 and CDR2 sequences are SQVTM and ANQGSEA. Trimming pared 4 bases from V and 1 base from J, leaving 7 bases between. The CDR3 sequence is CSVVSLNYGYTF. The CDR3 region has the DNA TGCAGCGTTGTCTCACTTAACTATGGCTACACCTTC.

The table lists this clone with a few counts. The V and J genes are TRBV19 and TRBJ2-1, with 7 positions matching TRBD2. Germline loops: CDR1 LNHDA, CDR2 SQIVND (reference sequence). V lost 1 base, J lost 9 bases, and 12 bases stayed unmatched. CDR3 length: 16 residues. The CDR3 loop is CASSIVASGRLREQFF. DNA of the CDR3: TGTGCCAGTAGTATAGTGGCTAGCGGCCGTCTCCGTGAGCAGTTCTTC. The full variable domain, rest sourced from reference TRBV19 and TRBJ2-1, is DGGITQSPKYLFRKEGQNVTLSCEQNLNHDAMYWYRQDPGQGLRLIYYSQIVNDFQKGDIAEGYSVSREKKESFPLTVTSAQKNPTAFYLCASSIVASGRLREQFFGPGTRLTVL.

This clone was seen just once. V is TRBV7-9 and J is TRBJ1-5, with no clear D. Trimming took off 5 bases at V and 0 bases at J, with 5 bases between the two ends. The CDR3 runs 13 residues. Looked up from germline, CDR1 is SEHNR and CDR2 is FQNEAQ (reference sequence). CDR3 protein: CASSVDSNQPQHF. The CDR3 nucleotides read TGTGCCAGCAGCGTGGATAGCAATCAGCCCCAGCATTTT.

This chain uses TRBV5-4 with TRBJ2-5; TRBD2 agrees at 12 bases. The junction had 5 bases not matched to a gene; V was cut back by 0 bases and J by 5 bases. The V gene's germline CDR1 is SGHNT and CDR2 YYREEE (reference sequence). The CDR3 is 16 residues long. The CDR3 loop reads CASSLGSSGGAETQYF. CDR3 DNA: TGTGCCAGCAGCTTGGGTTCTAGCGGGGGGGCGGAGACCCAGTACTTC. The complete variable domain, with remaining parts taken from reference TRBV5-4 and TRBJ2-5, reads ETGVTQSPTHLIKTRGQQVTLRCSSQSGHNTVSWYQQALGQGPQFIFQYYREEENGRGNFPPRFSGLQFPNYSSELNVNALELDDSALYLCASSLGSSGGAETQYFGPGTRLLVL.